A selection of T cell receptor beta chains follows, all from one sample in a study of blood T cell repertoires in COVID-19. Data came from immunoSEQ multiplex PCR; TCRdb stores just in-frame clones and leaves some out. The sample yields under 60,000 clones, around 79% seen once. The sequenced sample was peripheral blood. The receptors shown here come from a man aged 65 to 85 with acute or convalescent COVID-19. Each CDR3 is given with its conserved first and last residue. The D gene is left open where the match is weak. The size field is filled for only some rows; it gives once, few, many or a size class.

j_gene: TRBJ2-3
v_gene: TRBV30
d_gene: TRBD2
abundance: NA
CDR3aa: CAWDRTSGSGDTQYF
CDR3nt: TGTGCCTGGGACCGGACTAGCGGGAGCGGCGATACGCAGTATTTT

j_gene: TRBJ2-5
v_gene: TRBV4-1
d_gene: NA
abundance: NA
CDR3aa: CASSQVPGTQETQYF
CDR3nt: TGCGCCAGCAGCCAAGTTCCGGGAACACAAGAGACCCAGTACTTC

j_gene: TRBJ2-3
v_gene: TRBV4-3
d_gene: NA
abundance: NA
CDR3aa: CASSVTGIATDTQYF
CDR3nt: TGCGCCAGCAGCGTTACAGGGATAGCCACAGATACGCAGTATTTT

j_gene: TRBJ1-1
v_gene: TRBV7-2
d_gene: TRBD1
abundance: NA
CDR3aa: CASSLRTGGYTEAFF
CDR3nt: TGTGCCAGCAGCTTACGGACAGGGGGGTACACTGAAGCTTTCTTT

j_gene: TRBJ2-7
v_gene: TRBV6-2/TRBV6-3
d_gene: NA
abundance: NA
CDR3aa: CASSYRSSHNF
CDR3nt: TGTGCCAGCAGTTACCGGTCTAGCCACAACTTC

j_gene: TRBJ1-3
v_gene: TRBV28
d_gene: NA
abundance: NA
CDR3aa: CASSQEGGPAGNTIYF
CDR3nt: TGTGCCAGCAGTCAGGAGGGAGGGCCTGCTGGAAACACCATATATTTT

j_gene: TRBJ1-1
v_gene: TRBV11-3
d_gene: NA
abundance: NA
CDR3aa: CASSWTGVAFF
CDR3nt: TGTGCCAGCAGCTGGACTGGAGTCGCTTTCTTT

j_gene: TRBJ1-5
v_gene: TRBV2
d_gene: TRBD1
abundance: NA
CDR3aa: CASSTQGAVASNQPQHF
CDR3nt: TGTGCCAGCAGCACACAGGGGGCAGTAGCAAGCAATCAGCCCCAGCATTTT

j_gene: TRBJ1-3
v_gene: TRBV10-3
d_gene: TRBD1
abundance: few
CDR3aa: CAISEPSRGGGGNTIYF
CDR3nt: TGTGCCATCAGTGAGCCTTCCCGAGGGGGCGGCGGAAACACCATATATTTT

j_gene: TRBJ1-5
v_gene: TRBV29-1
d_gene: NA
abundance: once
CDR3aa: CSVRQDSNQPQHF
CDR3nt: TGCAGCGTGAGACAGGATAGCAATCAGCCCCAGCATTTT